The 30 T cell receptor beta chains listed next were all sequenced from one sample in a study of blood T cells in healthy people across ages. The second PCR ran about 6 to 12 cycles with a sample-barcoded 5' primer and J-beta primers. TCRdb reanalysed the 5' RACE reads using MiXCR and keeps one entry per CDR3 protein. This table has hundreds of thousands of distinct CDR3 sequences, roughly three fifths appearing once. Sequenced input: blood. Receptor source: a man aged 55 to 70 in good health.

The chain joins TRBV9 to TRBJ2-2; D unresolved. This CDR3 comprises 17 residues. Trimming shortened V by 4 bases and J by 0 bases, and 16 bases separated the two germline ends. CDR1 SGDLS and CDR2 YYNGEE come from the germline V gene. CDR3 amino acids: CASSPRSLGSNTGELFF. The CDR3 DNA reads as TGTGCCAGCAGCCCCCGTAGTTTAGGGTCGAACACCGGGGAGCTGTTTTTT. The whole variable domain, remainder taken from reference TRBV9 and TRBJ2-2, is DSGVTQTPKHLITATGQRVTLRCSPRSGDLSVYWYQQSLDQGLQFLIQYYNGEERAKGNILERFSAQQFPDLHSELNLSSLELGDSALYFCASSPRSLGSNTGELFFGEGSRLTVL.

This clonotype has only a few counts. The V gene is TRBV20-1, the J gene TRBJ1-2; 9 bases line up with TRBD1. Looked up from germline, CDR1 is DFQATT and CDR2 is SNEGSKA (reference sequence). Trimming removed 4 bases from V and 8 bases from J; junction bases left unmatched: 2. This CDR3 spans 11 amino acids. The CDR3 region has the DNA TGCAGTGCTATGGACAGGGGCGGCTACACCTTC. Its protein is CSAMDRGGYTF.

This clonotype has just a few counts. The rearrangement uses TRBV5-5 and TRBJ2-1; D unclear. Trimming stripped 0 bases from V and 6 bases from J, with 13 bases between. CDR1 and CDR2 (germline): SGHKS, YYEKEE (reference sequence). The CDR3 is 15 amino acids. CDR3 DNA sequence: TGTGCCAGCAGCTTGGCCGGGCTACCCCTCAATGAGCAGTTCTTC. Translated: CASSLAGLPLNEQFF.

The chain has TRBV10-3 and TRBJ2-1; 9 bases line up with TRBD2. After removal of 0 bases from V and 8 bases from J, the junction contained 14 bases not matched to a gene. The CDR3 length is 18 residues. Germline V CDR1 and CDR2: ENHRY, SYGVKD. The CDR3 DNA sequence: TGTGCCATCAGTGAGTCGTTGACGAGCGGGGGGCTGAAAGATGAGCAGTTCTTC. It yields the protein CAISESLTSGGLKDEQFF.

The chain carries TRBV3-1 and TRBJ2-1; D is tentatively TRBD1 or TRBD2 (5 bases each). Trimming removed 1 base from V and 3 bases from J, with 19 bases in between. Germline CDR1 is LGHDT and CDR2 is YNNKEL (reference sequence). The CDR3 contains 18 residues. The CDR3: CASSQGTRRAGYYNEQFF. The CDR3 bases are TGTGCCAGCAGCCAAGGCACGCGGCGGGCAGGGTACTACAATGAGCAGTTCTTC.

This clonotype was picked up a small number of times. This chain connects TRBV20-1 to TRBJ2-5; 8 positions agree with TRBD1. CDR3 length: 14 amino acids. The V gene's germline CDR1 is DFQATT and CDR2 SNEGSKA (reference sequence). Losses at the gene ends were 2 bases for V and 5 bases for J; bases not matched to a gene: 7. The CDR3, as DNA: TGCAGTGCTAGATATGCAGGGGGCGCGGAGACCCAGTACTTC. Encoded protein: CSARYAGGAETQYF.

The chain uses TRBV7-2 and TRBJ1-1; D unclear. V dropped 5 bases and J dropped 5 bases, with 9 bases sitting between them. The V gene's germline CDR1 is SGHTA and CDR2 FQGNSA. The CDR3 covers 12 residues. The CDR3 loop is CASSRRRTEAFF. The DNA of the CDR3 is TGTGCCAGCAGCCGAAGAAGGACTGAAGCTTTCTTT.

The chain is built from TRBV3-1 and TRBJ1-2; D unresolved. The length of the CDR3 is 14 residues. Germline lookup yields CDR1 LGHDT and CDR2 YNNKEL (reference sequence). Trimming took off 3 bases at V and 4 bases at J, with 12 bases between the two ends. CDR3 coding DNA: TGTGCCAGCAGCCATGTAGACGGACCCTATGGCTACACCTTC. Its translation is CASSHVDGPYGYTF.

The chain carries TRBV12-3 or TRBV12-4 and TRBJ2-7; 8 bases are a match to TRBD1. With V trimmed by 5 bases and J by 5 bases, 5 bases remained unmatched. This CDR3 comprises 13 residues. CDR3 sequence: CASSHDRGDEQYF. CDR3 DNA sequence: TGTGCCAGCAGTCACGACAGGGGAGACGAGCAGTACTTC.

This clonotype was counted only a few times. The chain couples TRBV4-2 to TRBJ2-5, with D unresolved. The V gene's germline CDR1 is LGHNA and CDR2 YNFKEQ. The CDR3 is 16 residues long. V was trimmed by 0 bases and J by 4 bases, leaving 15 bases between them. CDR3 loop: CASSQDFGRSRETQYF. CDR3 DNA sequence: TGTGCCAGCAGCCAAGATTTCGGCAGGTCCCGAGAGACCCAGTACTTC.

This clonotype was counted between two and nine times. The chain couples TRBV12-3 or TRBV12-4 to TRBJ2-1, with a possible D match to TRBD2 (6 bases). The germline V and J ends were trimmed by 2 bases and 6 bases, with 17 bases remaining between them. CDR3 length: 16 residues. CDR3 in DNA: TGTGCCAGCAGTTTATACCGGCCTAGCGCGGCCAATGAGCAGTTCTTC. Translation gives CASSLYRPSAANEQFF.

The rearrangement joins TRBV2 to TRBJ1-2; 10 bases are a match to TRBD1. The CDR3 is 16 amino acids. The J segment lost 8 bases and the V segment lost 6 bases, leaving 15 bases of the junction unmatched. The germline CDR1 and CDR2 sequences are SNHLY and FYNNEI. CDR3 protein: CASSPYTGTGVSGYTF. The CDR3 nucleotides read TGTGCCAGCAGCCCCTATACCGGGACAGGGGTTAGCGGCTACACCTTC.

The rearrangement links TRBV7-9 to TRBJ2-1, with D perhaps given as TRBD1 or TRBD2 (5 bases each). Per the germline V gene, CDR1 is SEHNR and CDR2 is FQNEAQ (reference sequence). Trimming took 3 bases from V and 6 from J, leaving 21 bases between them. CDR3 length equals 17 residues. CDR3 amino acids: CASSFLRDGTTGNEQFF. The CDR3 region has the DNA TGTGCCAGCAGCTTCCTCCGGGACGGGACGACGGGCAATGAGCAGTTCTTC.

The chain carries TRBV20-1 and TRBJ2-1; D gene unclear. The length of the CDR3 is 13 residues. V gave up 6 bases and J gave up 5 bases, with 14 bases separating them. The germline CDR1 and CDR2 sequences are DFQATT and SNEGSKA (reference sequence). The CDR3 DNA follows: TGCAGTGCCTACCGAACCATTGACAATGAGCAGTTCTTC. Residues: CSAYRTIDNEQFF.

This clonotype has a count of ten or more. The J gene is TRBJ2-1, the V gene TRBV20-1; the match to TRBD2 covers 7 bases. There are 16 residues in the CDR3. From germline, CDR1 is DFQATT and CDR2 SNEGSKA (reference sequence). The ends lost 0 bases at V and 8 bases at J; junction bases unmatched: 13. CDR3 DNA: TGCAGTGCTAGAGATGTGGGGTGGGGTCGGGGGGATGAGCAGTTCTTC. Amino acid sequence: CSARDVGWGRGDEQFF.

There are a few counts of this clonotype. The V and J genes are TRBV27 and TRBJ1-1; D remains unclear. This CDR3 region has 13 residues. Looked up from germline, CDR1 is MNHEY and CDR2 is SMNVEV (reference sequence). Trimming took off 0 bases at V and 0 bases at J, with 2 bases between the two ends. The CDR3 coding sequence is TGTGCCAGCAGTTTATCTATGAACACTGAAGCTTTCTTT. It encodes CASSLSMNTEAFF.

This clonotype was observed a few times. The V call is TRBV4-1, the J call TRBJ2-3; 8 positions agree with TRBD2. The CDR3 runs 17 residues. Germline V gives CDR1 MGHRA, CDR2 YSYEKL. V dropped 3 bases and J dropped 4; count of bases not matched to a gene: 12. The chain's CDR3 is CASSQWAQRGSADTQYF. CDR3 DNA sequence: TGCGCCAGCAGCCAGTGGGCCCAGCGGGGGTCCGCAGATACGCAGTATTTT.

Only a few counts were recorded for this clonotype. The rearrangement links TRBV18 to TRBJ2-4, with D unclear. The CDR3 consists of 15 residues. Germline-derived CDR1 and CDR2 are KGHSH and LQKENI. Trimming cost V 3 bases and J 1 base, with 10 bases left between them. In DNA form, the CDR3 reads TGTGCCAGCTCACCGGCCCAAGGTGCCAAAAACATTCAGTACTTC. It translates to CASSPAQGAKNIQYF.

The chain carries TRBV6-1 and TRBJ1-2, with D hard to call. Trimming left V 0 bases short and J 0 bases short, with 11 bases between. CDR3 size: 16 residues. Germline V gene sequence: CDR1 MNHNS, CDR2 SASEGT. The DNA of the CDR3 is TGTGCCAGCAGTGAAGCCCTGTCACTGGCTAACTATGGCTACACCTTC. This translates into CASSEALSLANYGYTF.

The V gene is TRBV11-3, the J gene TRBJ2-3; tentatively, D is TRBD1 (6 bases). Trimming removed 7 bases at V and 4 bases at J, with 12 bases between. The CDR3 totals 13 residues. Germline loops: CDR1 SGHNT, CDR2 YENEEA. This CDR3 is CASTNPGADTQYF. The DNA of the CDR3 is TGTGCCAGCACCAACCCAGGGGCAGATACGCAGTATTTT.

In its sample, this clonotype was seen many times. This rearrangement joins TRBV12-5 to TRBJ2-6, with D uncertain. Looked up from germline, CDR1 is LGHNT and CDR2 is FRNRAP. The germline V and J ends were trimmed by 7 bases and 0 bases, with 19 bases remaining between them. The CDR3 is 18 amino acids. The CDR3, as DNA: TGTGCTAGTGCCTTATATCCCCCCACCCTCTCTGGGGCCAACGTCCTGACTTTC. It codes for CASALYPPTLSGANVLTF.

The rearrangement joins TRBV20-1 to TRBJ2-2, with D possibly matching TRBD1 (5 bases). Germline values: CDR1 DFQATT, CDR2 SNEGSKA (reference sequence). The CDR3 is made up of 13 amino acids. Trimming shortened V by 4 bases and J by 3 bases, and 9 bases separated the two germline ends. The CDR3 bases are TGCAGTGCTACGGCAGGGTACACCGGGGAGCTGTTTTTT. Translation gives CSATAGYTGELFF.

The V and J genes are TRBV7-9 and TRBJ1-2; possible D gene TRBD1, 5 bases. The CDR3 runs 14 residues. Between the trimmed V and J ends, which lost 0 bases and 7 bases, there was a span of 12 bases. CDR1 is SEHNR and CDR2 is FQNEAQ in the germline V gene (reference sequence). Written as DNA, the CDR3 is TGTGCCAGCAGCTTAGCAGGGGAGGAGGGTGGCTACACCTTC. It codes for CASSLAGEEGGYTF.

In its sample, this clonotype was seen a few times. This CDR3 is CASSLRAEYEAFF. CDR3 in DNA: TGTGCCAGCAGTTTAAGGGCAGAGTATGAAGCTTTCTTT. V usage is TRBV27 and J usage is TRBJ1-1, with D hard to call. Looked up from germline, CDR1 is MNHEY and CDR2 is SMNVEV (reference sequence). V gave up 2 bases and J gave up 7 bases, with 11 bases separating them. This CDR3 is 13 amino acids long.

This clonotype was observed a few times. The chain links TRBV27 to TRBJ2-7; 7 bases align to TRBD1. CDR1 and CDR2 (germline): MNHEY, SMNVEV (reference sequence). The CDR3 extends over 14 amino acids. V was clipped by 3 bases and J by 6 bases; unmatched bases: 8. CDR3 region: CASSFKGGRGEQYF. CDR3 DNA sequence: TGTGCCAGCAGTTTCAAAGGGGGCAGGGGCGAGCAGTACTTC.

This clonotype was recorded at least ten times. This chain connects TRBV2 to TRBJ2-7; D possibly corresponds to TRBD2 (6 bases). The germline V gene has CDR1 SNHLY and CDR2 FYNNEI. CDR3 size: 12 residues. Between the trimmed V and J ends, which lost 3 bases and 3 bases, there was a span of 6 bases. In DNA form, the CDR3 reads TGTGCCAGCAGTGACGGGGGCTACGAGCAGTACTTC. Translating gives CASSDGGYEQYF.

This clonotype came up once. The genes are TRBV6-6 and TRBJ2-7; no clear D. V was pared by 5 bases and J by 5 bases, with 10 bases between. The CDR3 spans 12 residues. Germline CDR1 is MNHNY and CDR2 is SVGAGI (reference sequence). In DNA, the CDR3 is TGTGCCAGCAGTCTAGACATGAACGAGCAGTACTTC. It yields the protein CASSLDMNEQYF.

The rearrangement uses TRBV10-3 and TRBJ1-5; D is ambiguous. With 9 bases removed from V and 0 bases from J, the gap between germline ends came to 9 bases. The CDR3 covers 13 residues. From germline, CDR1 is ENHRY and CDR2 SYGVKD. DNA of the CDR3: TGTGCCATTACAGACGATAGCAATCAGCCCCAGCATTTT. This sequence encodes CAITDDSNQPQHF.

V is TRBV12-3 or TRBV12-4 and J is TRBJ2-3; 8 bases align to TRBD2. The V gene end was trimmed by 4 bases and the J gene end by 5 bases; junction bases not matched to a gene: 5. This CDR3 is 14 amino acids long. This CDR3 reads CASSSGGGVDTQYF. As DNA, the CDR3 is TGTGCCAGCAGTTCGGGGGGGGGAGTAGATACGCAGTATTTT.

The chain has TRBV6-1 and TRBJ2-5; maybe TRBD2 (6 bases). Trimming cost V 5 bases and J 0 bases, with 19 bases left between them. This CDR3 comprises 17 residues. Per germline, CDR1 MNHNS and CDR2 SASEGT. CDR3 coding DNA: TGTGCCAGCAGTCCAGGCGGGGTAGCGGCGTACCAAGAGACCCAGTACTTC. It encodes CASSPGGVAAYQETQYF.